The next 24 T cell receptor beta chains were all read from a single sample in a study of blood T cell repertoires in COVID-19. The protocol was immunoSEQ multiplex PCR, while the TCRdb copy is restricted to in-frame clones and leaves out a portion. This table holds about 130,000 clones, about four fifths found once. Specimen: peripheral blood. Receptors originate from a woman in her 70s with COVID-19, enrolled during active disease.

The chain is built from TRBV7-8 and TRBJ2-7, with 8 bases that match TRBD1. V lost 3 bases to trimming and J lost 4 bases; unmatched junction nucleotides: 8. This CDR3 has 15 amino acids. CDR1 SGHVS and CDR2 FQNEAQ come from the germline V gene. The DNA of the CDR3 is TGTGCCAGCAGCTTGGGCTGGACAGGGCCTTACGAGCAGTACTTC. Translation gives CASSLGWTGPYEQYF.

The rearrangement uses TRBV7-6 and TRBJ2-7; 7 positions match TRBD1. The V segment lost 0 bases and the J segment 6 bases; nucleotides outside the gene matches: 14. The length of the CDR3 is 17 residues. Germline CDR1 and CDR2: SGHVS and FNYEAQ. The CDR3 DNA reads TGTGCCAGCAGCTTAGCCGCACCTACGACAGGGTATGGCGAGCAGTACTTC. Residues: CASSLAAPTTGYGEQYF.

The chain links TRBV28 to TRBJ1-2; D is perhaps TRBD1 (5 bases). The germline V and J ends were trimmed by 4 bases and 10 bases, with 16 bases remaining between them. The CDR3 contains 13 residues. Germline values: CDR1 MDHEN, CDR2 SYDVKM. The CDR3 bases are TGTGCCAGCAGTTCGGAGGGGTGGCGACCCTACACCTTC. It encodes CASSSEGWRPYTF.

This rearrangement joins TRBV19 to TRBJ2-5; tentatively, D is TRBD1 (7 bases). In germline, CDR1 is LNHDA, CDR2 SQIVND (reference sequence). The CDR3 contains 13 residues. The V gene lost 8 bases and the J gene lost 1 base, with 11 bases spanning the gap. CDR3 sequence reads: CASAQGGQETQYF. The CDR3 nucleotides are TGTGCCAGTGCCCAGGGGGGCCAAGAGACCCAGTACTTC.

This clone was seen once. The rearrangement uses TRBV4-3 and TRBJ2-6; no reliable D call. Germline V lookup: CDR1 LGHNA, CDR2 YSLEER. Trimming removed 1 base at V and 0 bases at J, with 13 bases between. The CDR3 contains 18 residues. The CDR3 here is CASSQVPPPDSGANVLTF. The CDR3 DNA reads TGCGCCAGCAGCCAAGTCCCCCCCCCAGACTCTGGGGCCAACGTCCTGACTTTC.

This chain uses TRBV27 with TRBJ2-7, with 8 positions matching TRBD1. The CDR3 sequence is 12 residues long. Germline V gives CDR1 MNHEY, CDR2 SMNVEV (reference sequence). J gave up 9 bases and V 3 bases, and 4 bases lay outside the gene matches. This chain's CDR3 is CASSFQGARQYF. The CDR3 DNA follows: TGTGCCAGCAGTTTTCAGGGGGCGAGGCAGTACTTC.

The chain joins TRBV30 to TRBJ2-7; D is possibly TRBD1 (5 bases). CDR1 is GTSNPN, CDR2 SVGIG, per germline (reference sequence). This CDR3 has 13 amino acids. V was pared by 0 bases and J by 6 bases, with 12 bases between. CDR3 nucleotides: TGTGCCTGGAGTGTGATTAGGGGCGGCGAGCAGTACTTC. Translation: CAWSVIRGGEQYF.

The genes are TRBV14 and TRBJ1-1; a weak D match, TRBD1 (5 bases). CDR3 length equals 17 residues. CDR1 and CDR2 (germline): SGHDN, FVKESK. V gave up 1 base and J gave up 1 base, with 16 bases separating them. In DNA form, the CDR3 reads TGTGCCAGCAGCCAAGTTATCGGAACGGGGGAGAACACTGAAGCTTTCTTT. Translated: CASSQVIGTGENTEAFF.

The chain uses TRBV5-1 and TRBJ2-5; the match to TRBD2 covers 9 bases. CDR1 and CDR2 (germline): SGHRS, YFSETQ. Losses at the gene ends were 0 bases for V and 4 bases for J; bases not matched to a gene: 7. The CDR3 loop spans 16 amino acids. CDR3 sequence: CASSLAAGGLVETQYF. The CDR3 DNA is TGCGCCAGCAGCTTGGCGGCGGGGGGGTTGGTAGAGACCCAGTACTTC.

The chain recombines TRBV19 with TRBJ1-6; 7 nucleotides line up with TRBD1. Germline CDR1 LNHDA, CDR2 SQIVND (reference sequence). With 5 bases clipped from V and 7 bases from J, the junction kept 11 bases outside the gene matches. The CDR3 is made up of 16 amino acids. CDR3 region: CASSAGGAGGNSPLHF. CDR3 in DNA: TGTGCCAGTAGTGCTGGCGGGGCAGGGGGGAATTCACCCCTCCACTTT. The complete variable domain, with remaining parts taken from reference TRBV19 and TRBJ1-6, reads DGGITQSPKYLFRKEGQNVTLSCEQNLNHDAMYWYRQDPGQGLRLIYYSQIVNDFQKGDIAEGYSVSREKKESFPLTVTSAQKNPTAFYLCASSAGGAGGNSPLHFGNGTRLTVT.

The chain recombines TRBV5-6 with TRBJ2-2, with D possibly being TRBD1 (6 bases). The CDR3 has 15 amino acids. V gave up 3 bases and J gave up 4 bases, with 13 bases separating them. Germline CDR1 is SGHDT and CDR2 is YYEEEE. CDR3 residues: CASSSYRAGTGELFF. The CDR3 coding sequence is TGTGCCAGCAGCTCATACAGGGCGGGCACCGGGGAGCTGTTTTTT.

This clone came up a few times. The chain recombines TRBV5-1 with TRBJ1-2; the match to TRBD1 covers 8 bases. V lost 0 bases to trimming and J lost 5 bases; unmatched junction nucleotides: 12. CDR3 length: 17 residues. Germline lookup yields CDR1 SGHRS and CDR2 YFSETQ. CDR3 DNA sequence: TGCGCCAGCAGCTTGGCCGGACGGGACAGGAGGGGGTATGGCTACACCTTC. Translating gives CASSLAGRDRRGYGYTF.

This clone has more than one count but fewer than ten. V usage is TRBV5-5 and J usage is TRBJ1-5; 8 nucleotides match TRBD1. Germline V lookup: CDR1 SGHKS, CDR2 YYEKEE (reference sequence). J lost 6 bases, V lost 4 bases, and 6 bases had no gene match. The CDR3 runs 14 residues. The CDR3 loop reads CASSPQGAGQPQHF. In DNA form, the CDR3 reads TGTGCCAGCAGCCCCCAGGGGGCAGGTCAGCCCCAGCATTTT.

The genes are TRBV30 and TRBJ2-5; tentative D call: TRBD1 (5 bases). The CDR3 spans 12 residues. Trimming stripped 4 bases from V and 5 bases from J, with 11 bases between. Germline V gives CDR1 GTSNPN, CDR2 SVGIG (reference sequence). The CDR3 spells CAWTHNRETQYF. The CDR3 nucleotides read TGTGCCTGGACCCACAACAGGGAGACCCAGTACTTC.

V usage is TRBV3-1 (or the pseudogene TRBV3-2) and J usage is TRBJ2-7, with 9 bases aligning to TRBD2. CDR3 length equals 15 residues. V lost 0 bases to trimming and J lost 1 base; unmatched junction nucleotides: 1. Germline assignment: CDR1 LGHDT and CDR2 YNNKEL (reference sequence). The CDR3 reads CASSQETSGSYEQYF. The CDR3 DNA reads TGTGCCAGCAGCCAAGAAACTAGCGGGTCCTACGAGCAGTACTTC.

The chain couples TRBV5-1 to TRBJ1-5, with D tentatively TRBD1 (6 bases). Germline values: CDR1 SGHRS, CDR2 YFSETQ. Between the trimmed V and J ends, which lost 4 bases and 1 base, there was a span of 15 bases. This CDR3 spans 16 amino acids. In DNA form, the CDR3 reads TGCGCCAGCAGCCCATTGGGGACACAGAGCAATCAGCCCCAGCATTTT. Its protein is CASSPLGTQSNQPQHF.

This rearrangement joins TRBV7-2 to TRBJ1-2; possibly TRBD1 for D (6 bases). V lost 0 bases and J lost 8, with 19 bases in between. The CDR3 has 16 amino acids. Germline loops: CDR1 SGHTA, CDR2 FQGNSA. CDR3 nucleotides: TGTGCCAGCAGCTTAGCCCCGGGGGGGGCCTCATGGGGCTACACCTTC. This encodes CASSLAPGGASWGYTF.

The V gene is TRBV7-7, the J gene TRBJ2-2; D is possibly TRBD2 (5 bases). CDR1 and CDR2 from the germline V gene are SSHAT and FNYEAQ (reference sequence). This CDR3 is 14 amino acids long. Trimming removed 2 bases from V and 7 bases from J, with 11 bases in between. This CDR3 reads CASSLRRSGGELFF. The CDR3 DNA reads TGTGCCAGCAGCTTACGGAGAAGCGGCGGGGAGCTGTTTTTT.

The CDR3 coding sequence is TGTGCCAGCAGACCGACAGTTGCCTACGAGCAGTACTTC. Its protein product is CASRPTVAYEQYF. The chain employs TRBV6-5 and TRBJ2-7; perhaps TRBD1 as D (5 bases). CDR1 and CDR2 (germline): MNHEY, SVGAGI. The ends were cut back, 6 bases at V and 2 bases at J, with 11 bases in the middle. The CDR3 spans 13 residues.

V is TRBV20-1 and J is TRBJ1-2; D might be TRBD1 (5 bases). The V end lost 4 bases, the J end lost 8 bases, and 8 bases lay between the germline ends. CDR3 length equals 10 residues. The germline V gene encodes CDR1 DFQATT and CDR2 SNEGSKA (reference sequence). In nucleotides, the CDR3 is TGCAGTGCTACCAAGGGGGGCTACACCTTC. It specifies CSATKGGYTF.

The chain's CDR3 is CASSQDHPQGARGTDTQYF. In DNA, the CDR3 is TGTGCCAGCAGCCAAGATCACCCACAGGGGGCGCGGGGCACAGATACGCAGTATTTT. The chain employs TRBV3-1 (or the pseudogene TRBV3-2) and TRBJ2-3; 9 bases agree with TRBD1. The V segment lost 0 bases and the J segment 1 base; nucleotides outside the gene matches: 11. The CDR3 sequence is 19 residues long. Germline V gives CDR1 LGHDT, CDR2 YNNKEL (reference sequence).

Concerning this clone: Additional DNA sequences in this sample encode the identical CDR3. V usage is TRBV30 and J usage is TRBJ1-3; D unclear. The CDR3 length is 13 residues. Trimming removed 3 bases from V and 4 bases from J, with 10 bases in between. From germline, CDR1 is GTSNPN and CDR2 SVGIG (reference sequence). The CDR3 reads CAWSPGTGNTIYF. The CDR3 nucleotides are TGTGCCTGGAGCCCGGGAACAGGAAACACCATATATTTT.

The rearrangement links TRBV5-1 to TRBJ2-7, with D perhaps matching TRBD2 (6 bases). This CDR3 has 15 residues. Germline CDR1 reads SGHRS; CDR2 reads YFSETQ. The V and J ends lost 3 bases and 4 bases respectively, with 17 bases between them. CDR3 sequence: CASSSGLMLQYEQYF. For the CDR3, the DNA is TGCGCCAGCAGCTCGGGACTCATGCTTCAATACGAGCAGTACTTC.

This clone came up once. The CDR3 DNA sequence: TGTGCCAGCAGTTACCGGACAGGGACCACTGAAGCTTTCTTT. This codes for CASSYRTGTTEAFF. The rearrangement uses TRBV6-6 and TRBJ1-1, with TRBD1 identical over 8 bases. V lost 2 bases, J lost 4 bases, and 3 bases stayed unmatched. In germline, CDR1 is MNHNY, CDR2 SVGAGI (reference sequence). This CDR3 region has 14 residues.